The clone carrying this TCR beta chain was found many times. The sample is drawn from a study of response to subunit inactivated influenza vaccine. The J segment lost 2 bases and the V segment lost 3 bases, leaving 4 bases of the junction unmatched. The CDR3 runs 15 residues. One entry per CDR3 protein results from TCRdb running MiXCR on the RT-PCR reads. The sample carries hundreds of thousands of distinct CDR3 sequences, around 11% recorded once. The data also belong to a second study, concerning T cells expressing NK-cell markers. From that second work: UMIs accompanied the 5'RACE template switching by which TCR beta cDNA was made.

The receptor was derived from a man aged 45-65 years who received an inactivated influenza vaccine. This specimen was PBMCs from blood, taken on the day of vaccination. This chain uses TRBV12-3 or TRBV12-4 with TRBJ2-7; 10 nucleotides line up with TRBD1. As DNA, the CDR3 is TGTGCCAGCAGTTTGGGACAGGGGCGAACCTACGAGCAGTACTTC. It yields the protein CASSLGQGRTYEQYF.